This TCR beta chain derives from a study of cytomegalovirus exposure and HLA in healthy donors. Whole-study context: One earlier analysis, a look at around 170 million T cells, found about 100 million unique TCR beta sequences.

Germline assignment: CDR1 KGHSH and CDR2 LQKENI. This CDR3 comprises 19 residues. J was trimmed by 3 bases and V by 3 bases; bases with no gene match: 17. With respect to this clone: The target antigen is unknown.

With 60 Vbeta and 13 Jbeta primers, the PCR was carried out. Clones were read by immunoSEQ multiplex PCR, and TCRdb kept only the in-frame ones, dropping some. The sample contains approximately 59,000 clones, around 68% of which appear only once. Study-level points and caveats: A later analysis found common viral pathogens apparently linked to several of the most significant clusters. The study listed under 200 cytomegalovirus-associated TCR beta chains. Fewer N-insertions (relative to the approximately 670-donor mean) were reportedly seen in an Asian-associated ancestry cluster in a later analysis.

This TCR was recovered from a man aged 35 to 55 in good health and CMV-seropositive. This chain joins TRBV18 and TRBJ2-7, with TRBD2 matching over 10 bases. Sequenced material: PBMCs. The CDR3 region is CASSPNFDLAGLANYEQYF. The CDR3 DNA is TGTGCCAGCTCACCCAATTTTGATTTAGCGGGACTAGCGAACTACGAGCAGTACTTC.